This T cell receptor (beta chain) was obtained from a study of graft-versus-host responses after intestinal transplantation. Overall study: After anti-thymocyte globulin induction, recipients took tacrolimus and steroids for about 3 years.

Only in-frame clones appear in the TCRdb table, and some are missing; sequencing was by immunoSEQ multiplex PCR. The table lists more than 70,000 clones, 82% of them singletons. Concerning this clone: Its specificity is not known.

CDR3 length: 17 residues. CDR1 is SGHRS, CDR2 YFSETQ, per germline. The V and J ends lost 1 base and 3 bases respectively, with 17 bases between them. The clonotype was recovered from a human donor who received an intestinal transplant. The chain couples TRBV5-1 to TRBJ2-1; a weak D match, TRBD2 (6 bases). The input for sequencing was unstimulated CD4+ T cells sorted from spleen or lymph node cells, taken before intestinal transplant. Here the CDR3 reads CASSLSIGAGFYNEQFF. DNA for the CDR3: TGCGCCAGCAGCTTGTCAATAGGGGCGGGGTTCTACAATGAGCAGTTCTTC.